This T cell receptor (beta chain) comes out of a study of T cells in Graves' hyperthyroidism and ophthalmopathy. Overall study results and limits: In simple terms, a model built on 13 V-J features told ophthalmopathy apart from stable hyperthyroidism. With a median lead of roughly 6.2 months before onset, the model predicted ophthalmopathy.

The table lists this clonotype with many counts. Its specificity is unknown. Criteria for exclusion of patients were uncontrolled infection, other autoimmune disease, pregnancy or lactation. Diagnosis rested on symptoms, serum thyroxine and TRAb, thyroid ultrasound, and orbital computed tomography. RNA transcripts yielded amplified TCR beta CDR3 regions. The primer set for the first-round RT-PCR of the TCR CDR3 was HTBI. TCRdb fed the multiplex PCR reads into MiXCR, producing one record per CDR3 protein. The sample has approximately 590,000 distinct CDR3 sequences; about 15% are singletons. This CDR3 contains 15 residues. V lost 2 bases and J lost 6, with 14 bases in between. Germline CDR1 reads MNHNS; CDR2 reads SASEGT.

The receptor's source is a woman aged 30 to 39 with Graves' hyperthyroidism. The sequenced sample consisted of blood. The genes are TRBV6-1 and TRBJ1-5, with D uncertain. CDR3 nucleotides: TGTGCCAGCAGTGAACGGGTAGGAGTGGGTCAGCCCCAGCATTTT. Amino acid sequence: CASSERVGVGQPQHF.